The sequence of this T cell receptor beta chain was determined in a study of OX40 agonist ivuxolimab in advanced cancers. Study information: An agonistic anti-OX40 (CD134) antibody, ivuxolimab, was used to treat the patients. Head and neck, renal cell, melanoma or hepatocellular carcinoma were the cancers that dose-escalation patients had.

The V end was cut by 6 bases, the J end by 4 bases, with 18 bases between. The CDR3 covers 15 residues. Germline lookup yields CDR1 MNHEY and CDR2 SVGAGI. Clones were read by immunoSEQ multiplex PCR, and TCRdb kept only the in-frame ones, dropping some. The table has 95,000 to 100,000 clones, approximately 93% seen once. The cohort excluded patients with autoimmune disease history or systemic immunosuppression. Baseline was the first blood sampling point, followed by cycle 4 day 1 and cycle 7 day 1. The clonotype comes from an adult with an advanced solid tumor such as melanoma, head and neck, liver or kidney cancer. The material was CD4+ or CD8+ T cells sorted from blood, obtained in a trial of the OX40 agonist ivuxolimab. The rearrangement joins TRBV6-5 to TRBJ1-2, with D tentatively TRBD1 (5 bases). In nucleotides, the CDR3 is TGTGCCAGCAGCCAACAGCCCCGGGGGACCTATGGCTACACCTTC. It yields the protein CASSQQPRGTYGYTF.